This is a list of T cell receptor beta chains from one sample in a study of cytomegalovirus exposure and HLA in healthy donors. Profiled with immunoSEQ multiplex PCR; TCRdb holds only in-frame clones, not every one. The sample holds 150,000 to 200,000 clones, approximately 80% seen once. Sequenced material: PBMCs. The origin of the receptors is a woman in her thirties or forties in good health and CMV-seronegative. Both conserved end residues are part of each CDR3. The D gene is left open where the match is weak.

D gene,V gene,J gene,CDR3 protein,CDR3 DNA
-,TRBV27,TRBJ2-1,CASSLLAGYVGHNEQFF,TGTGCCAGCAGTTTACTCGCAGGGTATGTTGGGCACAATGAGCAGTTCTTC
TRBD1,TRBV19,TRBJ1-4,CASGPDRAGREKLFF,TGTGCCAGCGGCCCTGACAGGGCAGGTCGAGAAAAACTGTTTTTT
TRBD2,TRBV9,TRBJ2-3,CASSPRLAGGVWSTDTQYF,TGTGCCAGCAGCCCGCGACTAGCGGGAGGAGTCTGGAGCACAGATACGCAGTATTTT
-,TRBV7-2,TRBJ1-1,CASSMGARYTEAFF,TGTGCCAGCAGCATGGGGGCTCGGTACACTGAAGCTTTCTTT
-,TRBV19,TRBJ2-1,CASSIGPGGATYNEQFF,TGTGCCAGTAGTATAGGTCCGGGGGGCGCAACCTACAATGAGCAGTTCTTC
-,TRBV29-1,TRBJ1-1,CSVEGVGQRGTEAFF,TGCAGCGTTGAGGGGGTCGGACAGAGGGGGACTGAAGCTTTCTTT
TRBD2,TRBV28,TRBJ2-3,CASSPWGLADDTQYF,TGTGCCAGCAGTCCCTGGGGACTAGCGGACGATACGCAGTATTTT
-,TRBV11-3,TRBJ1-1,CASTPGLWNTEAFF,TGTGCCAGCACGCCGGGACTCTGGAACACTGAAGCTTTCTTT
-,TRBV19,TRBJ2-2,CASIPLLGGRGTGELFF,TGTGCCAGTATCCCTCTTCTCGGAGGGCGGGGCACCGGGGAGCTGTTTTTT
TRBD2,TRBV27,TRBJ2-5,CASSHPTSGRGLRETQYF,TGTGCCAGCAGTCACCCGACTAGCGGGAGGGGTCTCAGGGAGACCCAGTACTTC